Below, 7 T cell receptor beta chains from the same sample are listed, as sequenced in a study of T cell responses to AZD1222 COVID-19 vaccine. Method: immunoSEQ multiplex PCR; TCRdb's copy keeps in-frame clones and lacks some. Here the sample spans roughly 120,000 clones, around 87% being singletons. Source: peripheral blood, taken 28 days after the second AZD1222 dose. The receptors shown here come from an adult who received the AZD1222 COVID-19 vaccine.

V gene TRBV29-1 combines with J gene TRBJ1-1, with a possible D match to TRBD1 (6 bases). Germline V gene sequence: CDR1 SQVTM, CDR2 ANQGSEA. This CDR3 is 13 amino acids long. The ends were cut back, 7 bases at V and 1 base at J, with 13 bases in the middle. CDR3 sequence reads: CSANRAWNTEAFF. CDR3 DNA: TGCAGCGCAAACAGGGCATGGAACACTGAAGCTTTCTTT.

The V gene is TRBV13, the J gene TRBJ2-1; TRBD2 matches at 14 bases. J gave up 0 bases and V 0 bases, and 16 bases lay outside the gene matches. The CDR3 is made up of 23 amino acids. Germline CDR1 PRHDT, CDR2 FYEKMQ (reference sequence). CDR3 in DNA: TGTGCCAGCAGCTTAGGAGTTCCCGCGGGACTAGCGGGGGCCACAAGCTCCTACAATGAGCAGTTCTTC. This codes for CASSLGVPAGLAGATSSYNEQFF.

The chain carries TRBV6-5 and TRBJ1-2; D is uncertain. Per germline, CDR1 MNHEY and CDR2 SVGAGI. The germline V and J ends were trimmed by 6 bases and 7 bases, with 15 bases remaining between them. This CDR3 region has 13 residues. Written as DNA, the CDR3 is TGTGCCAGCAGCCCAAGAAATACACGTGGCTACACCTTC. Translated, it gives CASSPRNTRGYTF.

This clone was seen more than once but under ten times. DNA of the CDR3: TGCGCCAGCAGCTTGGCGGATTCGAGGGGGCCCACCTCCTACGAGCAGTACTTC. As protein: CASSLADSRGPTSYEQYF. V gene TRBV5-1 combines with J gene TRBJ2-7, with TRBD1 matching over 7 bases. The CDR3 runs 18 residues. The trim removed 0 bases at V and 0 bases at J, leaving 12 bases unmatched. The germline gives CDR1 SGHRS, CDR2 YFSETQ.

The V gene is TRBV15, the J gene TRBJ2-2; possibly TRBD1 or TRBD2 for D (6 bases each). Per the germline V gene, CDR1 is LNHNV and CDR2 is YYDKDF (reference sequence). There are 18 residues in the CDR3. Trimming stripped 5 bases from V and 0 bases from J, with 19 bases between. The CDR3 spells CATSSPRWGATNTGELFF. CDR3 bases: TGTGCCACCAGCTCCCCCCGATGGGGGGCGACGAACACCGGGGAGCTGTTTTTT.

The chain has TRBV15 and TRBJ2-5; 13 nucleotides line up with TRBD2. CDR3 length: 13 residues. V trimming: 5 bases; J trimming: 13 bases; junction bases outside the gene matches: 7. Per the germline V gene, CDR1 is LNHNV and CDR2 is YYDKDF (reference sequence). The CDR3 protein is CATSPTTSGGRYF. The CDR3 DNA reads TGTGCCACCAGCCCGACGACTAGCGGGGGGCGGTACTTC.

This chain connects TRBV16 to TRBJ2-1; D is perhaps TRBD1 (6 bases). V was trimmed by 0 bases and J by 7 bases, leaving 16 bases between them. Germline V gene lookup returns CDR1 KGHSY and CDR2 FQNENV. The CDR3 spans 16 residues. DNA for the CDR3: TGTGCCAGCAGCCAATCAATGGGGGCTAGGCAAAATGAGCAGTTCTTC. Protein sequence: CASSQSMGARQNEQFF.